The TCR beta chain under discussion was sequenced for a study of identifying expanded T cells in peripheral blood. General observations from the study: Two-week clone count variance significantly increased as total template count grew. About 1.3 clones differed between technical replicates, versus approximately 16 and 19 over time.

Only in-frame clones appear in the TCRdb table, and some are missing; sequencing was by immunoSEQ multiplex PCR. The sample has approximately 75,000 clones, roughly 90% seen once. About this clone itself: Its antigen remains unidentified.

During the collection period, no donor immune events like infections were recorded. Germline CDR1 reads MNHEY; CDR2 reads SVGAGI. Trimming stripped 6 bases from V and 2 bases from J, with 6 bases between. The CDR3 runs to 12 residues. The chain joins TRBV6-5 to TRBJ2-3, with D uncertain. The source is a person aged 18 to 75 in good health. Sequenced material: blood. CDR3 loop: CASSRDTDTQYF. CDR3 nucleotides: TGTGCCAGCAGCCGTGACACAGATACGCAGTATTTT.